This T cell receptor beta chain was captured by sequencing in a study of T cell responses to AZD1222 COVID-19 vaccine. Comments on this clone: Its antigen is not identified.

Study-wide results and limits: Clonal diversity was possibly underestimated, and white British individuals and females predominated among donors. Repertoires in all cases were sampled only once the peak T cell response had passed. Per reports, nearly half of all spike-specific TCRs target regions that are unmutated in variants.

The V end was cut by 9 bases, the J end by 0 bases, with 11 bases between. Germline V gives CDR1 LNHDA, CDR2 SQIVND (reference sequence). The CDR3 extends over 13 amino acids. Clones were sequenced by immunoSEQ multiplex PCR, and TCRdb holds only the in-frame ones, with some missing. The sample carries about 180,000 clones, more than 80% recorded once. The sequence came from an adult in good health. The genes are TRBV19 and TRBJ1-1; D is perhaps TRBD1 (5 bases). The sample in question was peripheral blood, obtained on day 0 of AZD1222 vaccination. As DNA, the CDR3 is TGTGCCAGCGGGACTTCCATGAACACTGAAGCTTTCTTT. Translation gives CASGTSMNTEAFF.